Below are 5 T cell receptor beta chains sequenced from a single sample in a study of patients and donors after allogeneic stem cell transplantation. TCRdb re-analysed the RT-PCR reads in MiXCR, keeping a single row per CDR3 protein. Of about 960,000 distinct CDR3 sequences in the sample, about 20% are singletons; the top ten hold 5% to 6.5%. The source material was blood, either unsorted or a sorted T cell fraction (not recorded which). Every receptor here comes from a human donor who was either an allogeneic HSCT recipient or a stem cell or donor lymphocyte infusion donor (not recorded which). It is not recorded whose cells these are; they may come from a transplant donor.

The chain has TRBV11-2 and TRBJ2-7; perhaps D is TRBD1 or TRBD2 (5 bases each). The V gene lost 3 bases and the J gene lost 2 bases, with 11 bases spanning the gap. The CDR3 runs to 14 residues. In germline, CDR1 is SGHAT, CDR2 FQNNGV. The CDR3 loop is CASSFTPGPYEQYF. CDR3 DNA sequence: TGTGCCAGCAGCTTCACCCCGGGGCCCTACGAGCAGTACTTC.

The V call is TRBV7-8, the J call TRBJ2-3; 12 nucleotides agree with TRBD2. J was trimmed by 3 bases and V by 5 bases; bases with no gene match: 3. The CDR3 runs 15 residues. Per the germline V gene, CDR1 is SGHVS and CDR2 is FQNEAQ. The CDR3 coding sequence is TGTGCCAGCAGCCCTAGCGGGAGGGCAACAGATACGCAGTATTTT. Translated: CASSPSGRATDTQYF.

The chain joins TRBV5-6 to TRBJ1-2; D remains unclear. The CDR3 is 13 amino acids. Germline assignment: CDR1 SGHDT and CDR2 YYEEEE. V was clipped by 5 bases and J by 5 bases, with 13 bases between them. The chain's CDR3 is CASSRQAEYGYTF. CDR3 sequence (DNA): TGTGCCAGCAGTAGACAAGCAGAATATGGCTACACCTTC.

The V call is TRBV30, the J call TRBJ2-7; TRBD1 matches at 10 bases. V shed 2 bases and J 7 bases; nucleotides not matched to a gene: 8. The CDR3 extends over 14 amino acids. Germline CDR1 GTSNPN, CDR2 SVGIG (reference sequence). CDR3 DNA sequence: TGTGCCTGGAGTCGGGACAGGGGATTCGGGGAGCAGTACTTC. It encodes CAWSRDRGFGEQYF.

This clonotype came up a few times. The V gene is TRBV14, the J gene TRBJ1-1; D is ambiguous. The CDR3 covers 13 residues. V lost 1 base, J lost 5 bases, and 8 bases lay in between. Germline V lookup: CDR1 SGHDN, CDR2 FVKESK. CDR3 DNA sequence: TGTGCCAGCAGCCAAGGAGGGATGACTGAAGCTTTCTTT. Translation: CASSQGGMTEAFF.